These 27 T cell receptor beta chains share one sample of origin, sequenced in a study of memory CD4+ T cells and cytomegalovirus serostatus (dated by TCRdb to between 2018 and 2021). Library prep was done by the immunoSEQ multiplex PCR assay. TCRdb retrieved this table from immuneACCESS and kept in-frame rearrangements only. Not all clones are present; in checked studies, unresolved V genes account for under half, and no reason is known for the remainder. The sample table holds about 58,000 clones, of which 82% were seen once. Of the sample, just under 0.5% is held by the ten largest clones. Single viable CD3+CD4+CD8-CD45RO+ cells were sorted as memory CD4+ T cells on a FACSAria II. Sequenced sample: memory CD4+ T cells from blood. The receptors originated from an adult in good health and CMV-seronegative. Some clones in this sample may be carry-over from other donors' samples.

This CDR3 reads CASSLEGPAATEAFF. The CDR3 DNA reads as TGTGCCAGCAGCTTAGAGGGCCCGGCGGCCACTGAAGCTTTCTTT. The chain is built from TRBV7-9 and TRBJ1-1; unclear D gene. In germline, CDR1 is SEHNR, CDR2 FQNEAQ (reference sequence). Trimming removed 1 base from V and 4 bases from J, with 13 bases in between. The CDR3 has 15 amino acids.

The count of this clone is one. This chain joins TRBV10-1 and TRBJ2-1; D gene unclear. The CDR3 consists of 14 residues. Germline loops: CDR1 WNHNN, CDR2 SYGVQD (reference sequence). V dropped 0 bases and J dropped 13 bases, with 16 bases sitting between them. Here the CDR3 reads CASSESGPVSRQFF. The CDR3 nucleotides read TGCGCCAGCAGTGAGTCGGGCCCGGTCTCTCGTCAGTTCTTC.

This chain's CDR3 is CASSEEGPYSPLHF. Written as DNA, the CDR3 is TGTGCCAGCAGTGAAGAGGGGCCATATTCACCCCTCCACTTT. This chain links TRBV25-1 with TRBJ1-6, with D perhaps matching TRBD1 (5 bases). The CDR3 has 14 amino acids. Germline V gives CDR1 MGHDK, CDR2 SYGVNS. Deletions cut 2 bases from V and 8 bases from J, with 10 bases between.

V is TRBV28 and J is TRBJ1-2; D remains unclear. Trimming took 3 bases from V and 5 from J, leaving 7 bases between them. Germline V gene lookup returns CDR1 MDHEN and CDR2 SYDVKM. This CDR3 spans 12 amino acids. This CDR3 reads CASSLREYGYTF. The DNA of the CDR3 is TGTGCCAGCAGTTTGCGAGAGTATGGCTACACCTTC.

This chain joins TRBV11-2 and TRBJ1-3; D gene ambiguous. Germline values: CDR1 SGHAT, CDR2 FQNNGV. There are 16 residues in the CDR3. Trimming took off 6 bases at V and 0 bases at J, with 15 bases between the two ends. The CDR3 bases are TGTGCCAGCAGACCCCTCAGGTCTTTCTCTGGAAACACCATATATTTT. It translates to CASRPLRSFSGNTIYF.

The J gene is TRBJ2-1, the V gene TRBV28; the D is unclear. Per germline, CDR1 MDHEN and CDR2 SYDVKM. This CDR3 has 13 amino acids. V lost 7 bases to trimming and J lost 8 bases, with 15 bases between them. The CDR3, as DNA: TGTGCCAGCAAGGCAGACGACGGGTATGAGCAGTTCTTC. Amino acid sequence: CASKADDGYEQFF.

V and J are TRBV4-2 and TRBJ2-1, with 8 bases aligning to TRBD1. J was trimmed by 7 bases and V by 4 bases; bases with no gene match: 9. Per the germline V gene, CDR1 is LGHNA and CDR2 is YNFKEQ. CDR3 length: 15 residues. CDR3 sequence: CASSRSGGVENEQFF. CDR3 DNA: TGTGCCAGCAGCCGCTCAGGGGGCGTGGAGAATGAGCAGTTCTTC.

V and J are TRBV7-9 and TRBJ2-1, with D possibly TRBD1 on 6 matching bases. This CDR3 has 12 residues. Germline V gene data show CDR1 as SEHNR and CDR2 as FQNEAQ (reference sequence). V lost 11 bases, J lost 9 bases, and 17 bases lay in between. The CDR3 DNA is TGTGCCGAAGGCCGGGACAATGTTGAGCAGTTCTTC. Its protein product is CAEGRDNVEQFF.

DNA for the CDR3: TGTGCCAGCAGTCTGGGGGGGGCGCGGGCTTTCTTT. This codes for CASSLGGARAFF. The chain couples TRBV28 to TRBJ1-1; the D gene is possibly TRBD1 (6 bases). Germline V CDR1 and CDR2: MDHEN, SYDVKM. The CDR3 runs 12 residues. Trimming left V 5 bases short and J 11 bases short, with 15 bases between.

The V gene is TRBV7-3, the J gene TRBJ2-2; 7 bases match TRBD1. The CDR3 contains 13 residues. CDR1 and CDR2 (germline): SGHTA, FQGTGA. J gave up 6 bases and V 3 bases, and 1 base lay outside the gene matches. The CDR3 sequence: CASSFTGAGELFF. The CDR3 region has the DNA TGTGCCAGCAGCTTCACAGGGGCCGGGGAGCTGTTTTTT.

This chain uses TRBV6-1 with TRBJ2-3, with 7 bases aligning to TRBD2. Per germline, CDR1 MNHNS and CDR2 SASEGT. The CDR3 contains 16 residues. J gave up 0 bases and V 3 bases, and 6 bases lay outside the gene matches. The CDR3: CASSEGLQSSTDTQYF. CDR3 DNA: TGTGCCAGCAGTGAGGGACTACAGTCTAGCACAGATACGCAGTATTTT.

The chain is built from TRBV14 and TRBJ2-2, with 8 bases identical to TRBD2. After removal of 0 bases from V and 4 bases from J, the junction contained 4 bases not matched to a gene. The CDR3 spans 16 residues. Germline lookup yields CDR1 SGHDN and CDR2 FVKESK. CDR3 sequence (DNA): TGTGCCAGCAGCCAAGATACTAGCGGATTCACCGGGGAGCTGTTTTTT. It codes for CASSQDTSGFTGELFF.

The rearrangement joins TRBV30 to TRBJ1-6, with D unresolved. The length of the CDR3 is 17 residues. Germline lookup yields CDR1 GTSNPN and CDR2 SVGIG (reference sequence). Trimming took 3 bases from V and 4 from J, leaving 19 bases between them. The CDR3 loop is CAWSSNLGGRYNSPLHF. CDR3 in DNA: TGTGCCTGGAGCTCAAATCTGGGTGGGCGGTATAATTCACCCCTCCACTTT. Full variable domain (rest looked up from reference TRBV30 and TRBJ1-6): SQTIHQWPATLVQPVGSPLSLECTVEGTSNPNLYWYRQAAGRGLQLLFYSVGIGQISSEVPQNLSASRPQDRQFILSSKKLLLSDSGFYLCAWSSNLGGRYNSPLHFGNGTRLTVT.

This sequence joins TRBV2 and TRBJ1-5; D uncertain. V was cut by 3 bases and J by 4 bases, with 10 bases left in between. The CDR3 contains 14 residues. Germline CDR1 reads SNHLY; CDR2 reads FYNNEI. This CDR3 reads CASSEQVGNQPQHF. DNA for the CDR3: TGTGCCAGCAGTGAGCAGGTAGGGAATCAGCCCCAGCATTTT.

CDR3 bases: TGTGCCTGGGGACAGGGGGTAGCTCAGCCCCAGCATTTT. It translates to CAWGQGVAQPQHF. The chain links TRBV30 to TRBJ1-5; the match to TRBD1 covers 10 bases. With 5 bases clipped from V and 6 bases from J, the junction kept 4 bases outside the gene matches. Germline CDR1 reads GTSNPN; CDR2 reads SVGIG (reference sequence). The CDR3 length is 13 residues. Supplemented by reference TRBV30 and TRBJ1-5, the full variable domain reads SQTIHQWPATLVQPVGSPLSLECTVEGTSNPNLYWYRQAAGRGLQLLFYSVGIGQISSEVPQNLSASRPQDRQFILSSKKLLLSDSGFYLCAWGQGVAQPQHFGDGTRLSIL.

CDR3 sequence: CASTVRARPQETQYF. The CDR3 DNA is TGTGCCAGCACCGTTCGGGCAAGACCCCAAGAGACCCAGTACTTC. The chain couples TRBV6-1 to TRBJ2-5, with D unclear. The ends were cut back, 7 bases at V and 1 base at J, with 16 bases in the middle. Germline V gene data show CDR1 as MNHNS and CDR2 as SASEGT. The CDR3 extends over 15 amino acids.

V and J are TRBV7-8 and TRBJ2-3; D gene uncertain. CDR3 length: 12 amino acids. The germline gives CDR1 SGHVS, CDR2 FQNEAQ. Trimming took off 4 bases at V and 3 bases at J, with 5 bases between the two ends. CDR3 residues: CASSSGTDTQYF. The CDR3 DNA reads as TGTGCCAGCAGCTCCGGTACAGATACGCAGTATTTT.

V is TRBV5-4 and J is TRBJ1-5, with D perhaps matching TRBD1 (5 bases). The V and J ends lost 4 bases and 3 bases respectively, with 8 bases between them. Germline CDR1 is SGHNT and CDR2 is YYREEE (reference sequence). The CDR3 runs to 13 residues. The CDR3 nucleotides read TGTGCCAGCAGCGGGGGACTCAATCAGCCCCAGCATTTT. Translated, it gives CASSGGLNQPQHF.

The gene calls are TRBV7-3 and TRBJ1-1; D is undetermined. There are 13 residues in the CDR3. V lost 0 bases, J lost 3 bases, and 5 bases lay in between. Germline CDR1 and CDR2: SGHTA and FQGTGA. The CDR3 region has the DNA TGTGCCAGCAGCTTAACCCCGGACACTGAAGCTTTCTTT. It specifies CASSLTPDTEAFF.

The chain joins TRBV4-2 to TRBJ2-2; D not resolved. Per the germline V gene, CDR1 is LGHNA and CDR2 is YNFKEQ. The length of the CDR3 is 15 residues. Trimming took 1 base from V and 4 from J, leaving 10 bases between them. CDR3 DNA: TGTGCCAGCAGCCAAGCTACATCGGGCACCGGGGAGCTGTTTTTT. This sequence encodes CASSQATSGTGELFF.

This clone has a single count. An end of the junction does not agree with germline; a read error may underlie this. This chain uses TRBV7-7 with TRBJ1-1; a possible D gene is TRBD1 (5 bases). CDR1 SSHAT and CDR2 FNYEAQ come from the germline V gene (reference sequence). This CDR3 contains 13 residues. CDR3 nucleotide sequence: TGTGCTAGCAGCTTAGAGGGGAGCACTGAAGCTTTCTTT. Translated: CASSLEGSTEAFF. Full variable domain (missing parts from reference TRBV7-7 and TRBJ1-1): GAGVSQSPRYKVTKRGQDVTLRCDPISSHATLYWYQQALGQGPEFLTYFNYEAQPDKSGLPSDRFSAERPEGSISTLTIQRTEQRDSAMYRCASSLEGSTEAFFGQGTRLTVV.

This clone occurred once. The rearrangement joins TRBV10-3 to TRBJ2-7, with TRBD1 matching 9 bases. This CDR3 is 14 amino acids long. J was trimmed by 4 bases and V by 6 bases; bases with no gene match: 7. In germline, CDR1 is ENHRY, CDR2 SYGVKD. The CDR3 protein is CAIRVADRGYEQYF. The DNA for the CDR3 is TGTGCCATCAGGGTCGCGGACAGGGGTTACGAGCAGTACTTC.

This clone was recorded a few times. The rearrangement joins TRBV6-4 to TRBJ2-1, with D possibly called TRBD1 or TRBD2 (5 bases each). Germline V CDR1 and CDR2: MRHNA, SNTAGT. Trimming shortened V by 8 bases and J by 8 bases, and 22 bases separated the two germline ends. The CDR3 has 15 amino acids. CDR3 sequence: CASGRRGTSMDEQFF. In nucleotides, the CDR3 is TGTGCCAGCGGGCGACGGGGCACCTCTATGGATGAGCAGTTCTTC.

This chain uses TRBV2 with TRBJ2-3; D possibly corresponds to TRBD2 (5 bases). Between the trimmed V and J ends, which lost 11 bases and 5 bases, there was a span of 14 bases. The CDR3 has 12 residues. Germline CDR1 SNHLY, CDR2 FYNNEI. Written as DNA, the CDR3 is TGTGCCGGACTTGGAGGAAGAGATACGCAGTATTTT. It translates to CAGLGGRDTQYF.

The V and J genes are TRBV10-3 and TRBJ2-7; 14 nucleotides line up with TRBD2. The CDR3 sequence is 13 residues long. Germline trimming cut 6 bases from V and 5 bases from J; bases unmatched to any gene: 0. The germline gives CDR1 ENHRY, CDR2 SYGVKD. The CDR3 DNA sequence: TGTGCCATCAGGGGACTAGCGGGAGACGAGCAGTACTTC. Its translation: CAIRGLAGDEQYF.

This chain joins TRBV29-1 and TRBJ2-5; maybe TRBD2 (6 bases). The CDR3 spans 12 residues. Trimming stripped 7 bases from V and 4 bases from J, with 13 bases between. The germline gives CDR1 SQVTM, CDR2 ANQGSEA. Written as DNA, the CDR3 is TGCAGCGGCTCCGGGAGTTCAGAGACCCAGTACTTC. This gives the protein CSGSGSSETQYF.

CDR3 sequence (DNA): TGTGCCAGCAGTTTAGAGAGAAGGAGGACCTATGGCTACACCTTC. Its translation: CASSLERRRTYGYTF. The J gene is TRBJ1-2, the V gene TRBV28; D unclear. Germline CDR1 and CDR2: MDHEN and SYDVKM. Trimming took off 2 bases at V and 4 bases at J, with 14 bases between the two ends. CDR3 length: 15 amino acids.